This T cell receptor (beta chain) came from a study of graft-versus-host responses after intestinal transplantation (dated by TCRdb to 2020 to 2023). Looking at the study overall: Multivisceral, liver-intestinal, or isolated intestinal transplants were received by the recipients. All recipients received anti-thymocyte globulin induction followed by maintenance tacrolimus and steroids for around 3 years. Bulk TCR-beta CDR3 sequencing was used to track graft-versus-host and host-versus-graft alloreactive T cell clones in the graft, circulation and bone marrow after intestinal transplantation. Alloreactive clones were identified by sequencing pre-transplant mixed lymphocyte reaction products and comparing them with unstimulated pre-transplant donor and recipient T cells. A cohort of roughly 25 intestinal transplant recipients, including one retransplant, was enrolled, and 3 patients lacking pretransplant specimens were excluded. A peak of at least 4% donor T cells among recipient peripheral blood mononuclear cells was the definition used for donor T cell macrochimerism. Samples from a few later patients were sequenced in-house on an Illumina MiSeq with MiXCR processing rather than by the commercial service.

Explained via the paper, the time point label denotes: cells obtained before transplantation from donor or recipient. Mixed lymphocyte reactions plated approximately 200,000 CFSE-labeled pre-transplant responders with approximately 200,000 irradiated violet-dye-labeled stimulators and were cultured for around six days. After the mixed lymphocyte reaction, proliferating CD3+CD4+CFSE-low and CD3+CD8+CFSE-low responder cells were FACS-sorted on a BD Influx sorter. Study-wide findings and limitations: GvH clones turned up in recipient bone marrow, with some appearing earlier in ileal mucosa or blood, a pattern consistent with an intestinal mucosal origin. The conclusions were limited by the relatively low number and heterogeneity of the intestinal transplant patients. In the allografts of patients with donor T cell macrochimerism, GvH to HvG T cell clonal ratios were high. Early after transplant, declines in HvG clones were associated with peak levels of circulating GvH clones.

Library method: the immunoSEQ multiplex PCR assay. For most patients, genomic DNA was isolated using the Qiagen DNeasy Blood and Tissue Kit and was shipped frozen to Adaptive Biotechnologies for TCR sequencing. High-throughput TCR-beta CDR3 sequencing of genomic DNA from most patients was performed by Adaptive Biotechnologies. Under the source paper's analysis protocol: Adaptive's ImmunoSEQ software was the source of the TCR sequencing data for about 20 patients, while three other patients were processed with MiXCR and VDJtools. To correct CD4 versus CD8 sorting errors, any sequence found in both subsets at a frequency ratio below 5:1 was removed. CDR3 nucleotide sequences shared between donor and recipient were removed because the origin of such sequences could not be assigned. At least 2-fold expansion over unstimulated cells and a minimum CFSE-low frequency of 0.002% (template counts) or 0.001% (read counts) were required for clones to be classified as alloreactive. Clones were considered mappable if detected in sequenced pre-transplant spleen, lymph node, or MLR CFSE-low populations of the donor or recipient. The cumulative frequency of alloreactive clones was calculated as a percentage of all sequences, weighted by copy number. TCRdb holds this immuneACCESS table with in-frame rearrangements only. Some clones are missing; in checked studies, unresolved V genes explain under half, and the rest has no known cause. V, J and clone size are those of that table, while D and trimming were read from the DNA. The sample table shows some 13,000 clones, and roughly two fifths are seen once. More than 0.95% of the sample is held by the ten biggest clonotypes.

With regard to this clone: The junction shows a germline mismatch at one end, possibly a read error.

Per the germline V gene, SGHTA is the CDR1 and FQGNSA is the CDR2. The CDR3 contains 14 residues, cysteine and phenylalanine counted. Only the CDR3 portion is preserved as DNA: 42 bases, with reading frame beginning at the first base. This receptor chain uses TRBV7-2 and TRBJ2-7; the best D guess is TRBD2, with 7 bases matching. The receptor comes from a human patient who received an intestinal transplant. The starting material was alloreactive CD4+ T cells from a mixed lymphocyte reaction culture, obtained before intestinal transplant. Sample cell subset or site, as interpreted from the label and publication: CFSE-low proliferating T cells sorted from approximately 6-day pre-transplant mixed lymphocyte reaction (GvH or HvG direction). The bases read TGTGCCAGCAGCTTAGGGTCCTTTTTGGGGGGGACACACTTC. This yields the protein CASSLGSFLGGTHF.